The rows below give T cell receptor beta chains drawn from one sample of a study of blood T cell repertoires in COVID-19. Clones were read by immunoSEQ multiplex PCR, and TCRdb kept only the in-frame ones, dropping some. The sample holds some 500,000 clones, approximately 91% seen once. The sequencing sample was made of peripheral blood. The receptor source for this set is a woman aged 50 to 60 with COVID-19, enrolled during active disease. Both conserved end residues are part of each CDR3. A D gene is named only where the DNA matches it firmly. A clone size is listed for some rows: how often the clone was seen (once, few, many), or a class if it is expanded.

J gene,clone size,D gene,V gene,CDR3 DNA,CDR3 protein
TRBJ1-4,.,.,TRBV11-2,TGTGCCAGCAGCTTATCCCCCGCAAGGGGTGGTCTTCAAAAACTGTTTTTT,CASSLSPARGGLQKLFF
TRBJ2-1,few,.,TRBV11-3,TGTGCCAGCAGCTCATACAGGGATGAGCAGTTCTTC,CASSSYRDEQFF
TRBJ1-5,.,TRBD1,TRBV5-6,TGTGCCAGCAGCCGGATGACAGGGGGGAATCAGCCCCAGCATTTT,CASSRMTGGNQPQHF
TRBJ1-4,.,.,TRBV6-5,TGTGCCAGCAGCTCCCGACAGCATGAGGAAAAACTGTTTTTT,CASSSRQHEEKLFF
TRBJ2-4,.,.,TRBV12-3/TRBV12-4,TGTGCCAGCAGCGCCGGACGGGGAAGCATTCAGTACTTC,CASSAGRGSIQYF
TRBJ2-7,.,.,TRBV20-1,TGCAGTGGAAAAGGGGCCTACGAGCAGTACTTC,CSGKGAYEQYF
TRBJ2-7,many,.,TRBV3-1/TRBV3-2,TGTGCCAGCAGCCCGGGCTCCTACGAGCAGTACTTC,CASSPGSYEQYF
TRBJ2-3,.,.,TRBV29-1,TGCAGCGTTGGAGGGAGCCCAGATACGCAGTATTTT,CSVGGSPDTQYF
TRBJ2-1,.,.,TRBV5-1,TGCGCCAGCAGCTTGGCAACTAGTATCAATGAGCAGTTCTTC,CASSLATSINEQFF
TRBJ1-5,.,.,TRBV4-1,TGCGCCAGCAGCCAGTACCACCAGTACAATCAGCCCCAGCATTTT,CASSQYHQYNQPQHF